A selection of T cell receptor beta chains follows, all from one sample in a study of blood T cell repertoires in COVID-19. TCRdb keeps only in-frame clones here, not all; method: immunoSEQ multiplex PCR. This table has fewer than 200,000 clones, 80% to 90% appearing once. Sequenced sample: peripheral blood. The receptors stem from a man aged 18 to 30 who had recovered from COVID-19. Both conserved end residues are part of each CDR3. D genes are given only for firm matches. Some rows mark clone size as missing; the rest say once, few, many or name a class of expanded clone.

d_call j_call v_call clone_size cdr3_aa cdr3_nt
. TRBJ1-2 TRBV5-5 . CASSLATTDSVSYGYTF TGTGCCAGCAGCTTGGCCACGACAGATTCGGTATCATATGGCTACACCTTC
TRBD2 TRBJ2-7 TRBV5-4 . CASSPGGTSGSYEQYF TGTGCCAGCAGCCCTGGAGGGACTAGCGGGAGTTACGAGCAGTACTTC
. TRBJ2-7 TRBV28 . CASSWPAGSEQYF TGTGCCAGCAGTTGGCCAGCAGGTAGTGAGCAGTACTTC
. TRBJ2-7 TRBV27 . CASSFRAAREQYF TGTGCCAGCAGTTTTAGAGCGGCCCGAGAGCAGTACTTC
TRBD1 TRBJ2-6 TRBV28 once CASRDLPGQGGFGANVLTF TGTGCCAGCAGGGACCTCCCGGGACAGGGAGGTTTTGGGGCCAACGTCCTGACTTTC
. TRBJ2-3 TRBV2 . CASGTGWLNTQYF TGTGCCAGCGGAACAGGGTGGTTGAATACGCAGTATTTT
TRBD2 TRBJ2-1 TRBV19 . CASTPGLAYEQFF TGTGCCAGTACCCCGGGACTAGCCTATGAGCAGTTCTTC
. TRBJ2-7 TRBV5-1 . CASSKSPPSYEQYF TGCGCCAGCAGCAAATCCCCCCCTTCCTACGAGCAGTACTTC
TRBD2 TRBJ2-5 TRBV27 . CASSPSPWTSGQETQYF TGTGCCAGCAGTCCCTCTCCCTGGACTAGCGGCCAAGAGACCCAGTACTTC
TRBD1 TRBJ2-2 TRBV7-2 . CASSLARGQVTNTGELFF TGTGCCAGCAGCTTAGCCCGGGGACAGGTTACGAACACCGGGGAGCTGTTTTTT
. TRBJ2-7 TRBV7-9 . CASSSNPDSQSSYEQYF TGTGCCAGCAGCTCAAACCCCGACAGTCAAAGCTCCTACGAGCAGTACTTC
. TRBJ1-6 TRBV5-1 . CASSPEGSYNSPLHF TGCGCCAGCAGCCCCGAGGGCTCCTATAATTCACCCCTCCACTTT
. TRBJ2-5 TRBV13 . CASARPAHDETQYF TGTGCCAGCGCTAGGCCAGCCCATGACGAAACCCAGTACTTC
TRBD1 TRBJ1-4 TRBV28 . CASSLSRGGAREKLFF TGTGCCAGCAGTTTATCCCGAGGGGGCGCACGGGAAAAACTGTTTTTT
. TRBJ2-5 TRBV28 . CASSPSDRNQETQYF TGTGCCAGCAGTCCCTCGGACAGAAACCAAGAGACCCAGTACTTC
TRBD2 TRBJ2-3 TRBV7-2 . CASSFTSGRADTQYF TGTGCCAGCAGCTTCACTAGCGGGAGGGCCGATACGCAGTATTTT
TRBD1 TRBJ2-4 TRBV27 . CASSTRDRPQPIQYF TGTGCCAGCAGTACCCGGGACAGGCCCCAACCCATTCAGTACTTC
. TRBJ1-2 TRBV6-2/TRBV6-3 . CASSHGQNYGYTF TGTGCCAGCAGTCACGGACAGAACTATGGCTACACCTTC